This TCR beta chain came from a study of cytomegalovirus exposure and HLA in healthy donors (dated by TCRdb to 2016 to 2017). The study in broad terms: In an earlier analysis of approximately 640 of the donors, less than 350 Gb of sequence data and some 120 million unique TCR beta sequences from 150 million to 200 million T cells were reported. Roughly 300 gigabases of sequencing data and around 80 million unique TCR sequences made up an early release that covered several hundred HLA-typed donors. Of the roughly 430 genotyped donors, approximately 83% fell in the genetic ancestry cluster associated with self-reported Caucasian donors. The study aimed to test whether cataloging public T cell receptors could reveal signatures of past pathogen exposure. The T cell repertoires of 550 to 850 subjects were profiled by immunosequencing and related to cytomegalovirus serostatus. Along with the approximately 700-subject first cohort, a separate validation cohort of over a hundred different subjects was used. To predict cytomegalovirus infection status, the study brought together high-throughput TCR immunosequencing, statistical association of individual TCRs with disease status, and machine learning. In a later analysis, previously published TCR beta repertoires from more than 500 donors were re-analyzed and high-resolution HLA genotyping was added so that TCR occurrence patterns could be studied. Rather than drawing on any new phenotypic data, the later analysis identified candidate immune exposures from TCR beta sequences and the way those sequences occurred across donors. To decide whether each TCR beta V gene segment behaved as functional or pseudogenic, an earlier analysis of over 500 of the donors relied on high-throughput TCR beta sequencing. Donor age, sex, ethnicity and CMV serostatus were compiled together with the repertoire data. A later genetic analysis took genome-wide SNP genotypes for about 55% of the roughly 670 donors and used that subset as a discovery cohort. Every discovery cohort repertoire had been produced on one sequencing platform. HLA typing included class I and class II loci at four-digit resolution. The number of typed donors differed by locus: about 620-640 for A, B, C, DRB1 and DQB1; 500 to 550 for DQA1; around 610 for DPA1; and about 450 for DPB1. A few DR-DQ haplotypes were treated as single units for association and clustering because of strong linkage in the cohort. Across 398 genotyped donors of the cohort, an average of approximately 240,000 unique TCR beta nucleotide sequences per donor were sequenced, and roughly 18% of those sequences were non-productive. Broad study findings and their caveats: A cluster of highly shared sequence variants was judged likely to be a technical artifact of the sequencing pipeline. Because HLA typing was missing for some donors at each locus, association tests included only the typed subset. The study gave a list of 150 to 200 TCR beta chains associated with cytomegalovirus. In an earlier analysis of approximately 590 of the donors, most TCR beta V segments appeared in productive rearrangements about 87% or about 30% of the time, broadly matching IMGT annotations. Roughly 17 rarely observed V segments, including chromosome 9 orphons, were excluded from the earlier analysis of some 590 of the donors because counts were too low. The authors suggested that the approach could potentially be extended to other disease states and immunological phenotypes. CMV serostatus was the only immune exposure information available for the cohort. Across donors, most TCR sequences were observed very rarely, whereas some public TCRs were present in many individuals. The 87-base-pair reads could not distinguish some IMGT-functional V segments, including TRBV6-2 and TRBV6-3, so those segments were excluded. A later analysis found that most CMV-associated TCR beta chains appeared HLA-restricted, with HLA associations seemingly driven largely by CMV exposure. A further reported finding was that TCR beta sequences accurately predicted the HLA-A and HLA-B alleles for most subjects in the first cohort. The cohort was sequenced for TCR beta chains only, and without alpha or paired-chain data the features that could be detected were limited. An association between a missense DCLRE1C variant and V-gene and J-gene trimming of TCR beta chains was found in a later genetic analysis and replicated in an independent cohort. According to a later analysis, parvovirus B19, influenza, CMV and Epstein-Barr virus appeared linked to several top co-occurrence clusters. A few of the identified cytomegalovirus-associated TCR beta chains were confirmed in vitro to be specific for cytomegalovirus antigens. When HLA alleles, especially DR and DQ, strongly co-occurred, TCR associations were difficult to assign to individual alleles. In a later analysis, TCR association rates were found to vary across HLA loci, with the most associated TCRs seen for DRB1 alleles and the fewest for HLA-C alleles. Roughly uniform sequencing depth across donors was assumed in presence/absence analyses, although this assumption may not hold. The classifier was reported to diagnose cytomegalovirus status with high specificity and sensitivity in both the original cohort and the validation cohort. A later analysis associated 15,000 or so TCR beta sequences with specific HLA alleles at a false discovery rate of 0.05. Correlated functional status among segregating V segments might reflect linkage disequilibrium, but an unknown experimental factor could not be ruled out. In a later genetic analysis, fewer N-insertions in productive TCRs were reported among donors in an Asian-associated ancestry cluster than the roughly 700-donor mean. In a later analysis, HLA-associated TCR beta chains were found to be more clonally expanded and to have lower generation probabilities than equally common non-associated chains.

About this clone itself: The antigen it recognizes is unknown. No base quality values were provided; no much bigger clone lies one nucleotide off.

A distance of 14 bases separates the germline ends of V and J, which lose 9 bases and 8 bases respectively. Via the germline V gene (reference sequence), CDR1 is MNHEY and CDR2 SMNVEV. The CDR3 spans 13 residues, from the cysteine through the phenylalanine. Only CDR3 DNA is held: 39 bases, read in frame from base 1. Libraries were built with the immunoSEQ multiplex PCR assay. For the multiplex PCR, a mixture combining 60 forward primers for TCR Vbeta segments and 13 reverse primers for TCR Jbeta segments was used. A multiplex PCR assay on genomic DNA amplified the CDR3 region of rearranged TCR beta genes. The amplified TCR beta libraries were sequenced on the Illumina HiSeq System as 87-base-pair reads. The paper's processing steps were these. A later analysis counted about 82 million unique TCR beta chains across the 670 or so repertoires, and around 9.9 million of these chains were shared by at least two donors. Raw reads were error-corrected and collapsed into unique sequences by a nearest-neighbor algorithm in which closely related sequences were merged to remove PCR and sequencing errors. V, D and J gene segments were assigned by aligning CDR3 sequences to IMGT reference sequences. For a sequence to be retained, at least a six-nucleotide match to both a V gene segment and a J gene segment was required. A rearrangement was called productive if the CDR3 had no stop codons and remained in frame with V and J, and every other rearrangement was called non-productive. CDR3 was defined by IMGT convention, running from the second conserved V-encoded cysteine to the conserved J-encoded phenylalanine. Sequences without an unambiguous match to a single V gene segment were excluded from the earlier analysis of over 500 of the donors. An earlier analysis of 450 to 650 of the donors called V segments functional above 56.7% productive rearrangements and segregating when the between-donor standard deviation exceeded 5%. To diagnose cytomegalovirus status from the catalog of TCR beta chain sequences, a statistical classification framework was built. A later analysis assigned V and J genes by comparing TCR nucleotide sequences with IMGT/GENE-DB human TR gene sequences. The TCRdist pipeline was used in a later analysis to assign CDR3 sequences and most-parsimonious VDJ recombination scenarios. In a later analysis, each TCR beta chain was defined by its CDR3 amino acid sequence together with its V-gene family, and reads lacking a unique V-gene family were excluded. A later analysis removed several hundred highly shared, low-generation-probability nucleotide sequences to deal with suspected cross-contamination and a sequencing artifact. In a later analysis, a clonal expansion index was calculated for each public chain from normalized within-repertoire ranks of inferred template counts. In a later analysis, generation probabilities were computed with a VDJ recombination model fitted to out-of-frame rearrangements, and the resulting probabilities were checked against IGoR. Hypergeometric tests were used in a later analysis to score TCR-TCR, TCR-HLA and TCR-CMV co-occurrence, with a repertoire-size bias correction applied to the TCR pairs. In a later analysis, false discovery rates were estimated by permuting HLA or CMV assignments 20 times. In a later analysis, co-occurring TCRs were grouped with DBSCAN, and TCRdist sequence similarity was added when clustering was performed within HLA-allele-positive subsets. Repertoires with fewer than 30,000 or more than 120,000 public chains, plus five repertoires with anomalous nucleotide sharing, were excluded from co-occurrence clustering. The table comes from immuneACCESS by way of TCRdb, which keeps in-frame sequences with V and J called. Part of the clones is missing from these tables; in studies checked, under half for an unresolved V gene and the rest for unknown reasons. The V and J calls and clone size are taken from that table; D and trimming were inferred from the DNA. Across this sample there are fewer than 140,000 clones, with 70% to 75% seen only once. The top ten hold less than 3.5% of the sample.

The cohort was made up of approximately 670 healthy bone marrow donors. All cohort members were sampled while nominally healthy, although unrecorded immune exposures were likely present. The donor was CMV seronegative and belonged to the group of around 350 seronegative cohort members. Each donor provided a peripheral blood sample, and peripheral blood mononuclear cells were used for TCR beta sequencing. The Qiagen DNeasy Blood Extraction Kit was used to extract genomic DNA from the blood cell samples. This receptor was taken from a female donor in good health and CMV-seronegative. The material sequenced was PBMCs. This receptor chain uses TRBV27 and TRBJ1-6, with a weak D call of TRBD1 (6 bases match). Here is the DNA: TGTGCCAGGTGCGACAGGATGGATTCACCCCTCCACTTT. Translated, it reads CARCDRMDSPLHF.